These 15 T cell receptor beta chains originate from one sample sequenced in a study of PD-1 blockade in classical Hodgkin lymphoma. Here immunoSEQ multiplex PCR was the method, and the copy in TCRdb shows in-frame clones only, minus some. Of tens of thousands of clones detected, roughly 73% appear once; the ten largest clones hold around 15%. Each patient relapsed following autologous stem cell transplantation, and prior brentuximab vedotin exposure differed. Source: peripheral blood mononuclear cells (PBMCs), taken at baseline. The receptors were gathered from a human donor with classical Hodgkin lymphoma.

The J gene is TRBJ2-7, the V gene TRBV6-1; no clear D gene. The V gene lost 8 bases and the J gene lost 2 bases, with 13 bases spanning the gap. Germline V gene sequence: CDR1 MNHNS, CDR2 SASEGT. The CDR3 sequence is 13 residues long. The CDR3 DNA reads TGTGCCAGCTCGTGGTTAACCACCTACGAGCAGTACTTC. This translates into CASSWLTTYEQYF.

The genes are TRBV7-8 and TRBJ1-2; D call uncertain. Germline lookup yields CDR1 SGHVS and CDR2 FQNEAQ. This CDR3 spans 14 amino acids. V was shortened by 1 base and J by 4 bases, with 10 bases between the two germline ends. CDR3 bases: TGTGCCAGCAGCTTAGGGTCCGCGGCCTATGGCTACACCTTC. Residues: CASSLGSAAYGYTF. Combining the CDR3 with reference TRBV7-8 and TRBJ1-2 gives the whole variable domain GAGVSQSPRYKVAKRGQDVALRCDPISGHVSLFWYQQALGQGPEFLTYFQNEAQLDKSGLPSDRFFAERPEGSVSTLKIQRTQQEDSAVYLCASSLGSAAYGYTFGSGTRLTVV.

The chain recombines TRBV30 with TRBJ1-2; 7 bases are shared with TRBD1. V trimming: 5 bases; J trimming: 2 bases; junction bases outside the gene matches: 2. Germline CDR1 reads GTSNPN; CDR2 reads SVGIG (reference sequence). This CDR3 contains 12 residues. The CDR3 sequence is CAWADRNYGYTF. As DNA, the CDR3 is TGTGCCTGGGCGGACAGGAACTATGGCTACACCTTC. The complete variable domain, with remaining parts taken from reference TRBV30 and TRBJ1-2, reads SQTIHQWPATLVQPVGSPLSLECTVEGTSNPNLYWYRQAAGRGLQLLFYSVGIGQISSEVPQNLSASRPQDRQFILSSKKLLLSDSGFYLCAWADRNYGYTFGSGTRLTVV.

The genes are TRBV7-2 and TRBJ2-7; D is undetermined. The CDR3 extends over 13 amino acids. Germline V gene data show CDR1 as SGHTA and CDR2 as FQGNSA. Between the trimmed V and J ends, which lost 5 bases and 0 bases, there was a span of 8 bases. CDR3 protein: CASSTVLSYEQYF. In DNA form, the CDR3 reads TGTGCCAGCAGCACAGTCCTCTCCTACGAGCAGTACTTC. The full variable domain, in which reference TRBV7-2 and TRBJ2-7 provide the parts outside the CDR3, is GAGVSQSPSNKVTEKGKDVELRCDPISGHTALYWYRQSLGQGLEFLIYFQGNSAPDKSGLPSDRFSAERTGGSVSTLTIQRTQQEDSAVYLCASSTVLSYEQYFGPGTRLTVT.

The V and J genes are TRBV5-4 and TRBJ1-2; D gene ambiguous. Germline assignment: CDR1 SGHNT and CDR2 YYREEE (reference sequence). V lost 4 bases and J lost 5, with 18 bases in between. The CDR3 covers 15 residues. CDR3 sequence reads: CASSRDASVGYGYTF. The CDR3 nucleotides read TGTGCCAGCAGCCGCGACGCGTCCGTAGGATATGGCTACACCTTC. The whole variable domain, filled in from reference TRBV5-4 and TRBJ1-2, reads ETGVTQSPTHLIKTRGQQVTLRCSSQSGHNTVSWYQQALGQGPQFIFQYYREEENGRGNFPPRFSGLQFPNYSSELNVNALELDDSALYLCASSRDASVGYGYTFGSGTRLTVV.

This chain uses TRBV7-9 with TRBJ2-1, with 13 positions matching TRBD2. The ends lost 5 bases at V and 4 bases at J; junction bases unmatched: 11. Germline V lookup: CDR1 SEHNR, CDR2 FQNEAQ (reference sequence). CDR3 size: 18 residues. The CDR3 sequence: CASSLTSGGAWIYNEQFF. CDR3 nucleotide sequence: TGTGCCAGCAGCCTCACTAGCGGGGGGGCCTGGATTTACAATGAGCAGTTCTTC.

This clone was recorded a few times. This chain uses TRBV11-2 with TRBJ2-7, with 7 bases matching TRBD1. CDR3 size: 14 residues. The V gene end was trimmed by 4 bases and the J gene end by 2 bases; junction bases not matched to a gene: 5. Germline V gene sequence: CDR1 SGHAT, CDR2 FQNNGV. CDR3 DNA: TGTGCCAGCAGCTCAACGACAGGGCCCTACGAGCAGTACTTC. It translates to CASSSTTGPYEQYF.

This chain links TRBV6-6 with TRBJ2-2; D tentatively fits TRBD1 or TRBD2 (5 bases each). Per germline, CDR1 MNHNY and CDR2 SVGAGI (reference sequence). V shed 6 bases and J shed 3 bases, with 11 bases lying between them. The CDR3 is 14 residues long. CDR3 residues: CASRGPSDTGELFF. The CDR3 nucleotides are TGTGCCAGCAGGGGACCTTCGGACACCGGGGAGCTGTTTTTT.

The chain carries TRBV5-1 and TRBJ2-3; TRBD1 matches at 11 bases. Unmatched junction bases numbered 3, after V lost 3 bases and J lost 3 bases. The CDR3 is 15 residues long. Germline V lookup: CDR1 SGHRS, CDR2 YFSETQ. CDR3 amino acids: CASSSRDRGTDTQYF. The CDR3 DNA is TGCGCCAGCAGCTCCCGGGACAGGGGGACAGATACGCAGTATTTT.

The chain couples TRBV7-9 to TRBJ1-3, with D unresolved. Trimming removed 5 bases at V and 2 bases at J, with 16 bases between. Germline V CDR1 and CDR2: SEHNR, FQNEAQ (reference sequence). The CDR3 sequence is 16 residues long. As DNA, the CDR3 is TGTGCCAGCAGCCCCCCGGGTTTGGGGACTGGAAACACCATATATTTT. Its translation: CASSPPGLGTGNTIYF.

The chain is built from TRBV10-3 and TRBJ1-2; 8 bases map to TRBD1. CDR3 length equals 15 residues. Germline trimming cut 0 bases from V and 7 bases from J; bases unmatched to any gene: 7. Germline-derived CDR1 and CDR2 are ENHRY and SYGVKD. The CDR3 spells CAISESLDRESGYTF. CDR3 in DNA: TGTGCCATCAGTGAGTCGCTGGACAGGGAATCTGGCTACACCTTC.

This clone occurred once. The V call is TRBV6-5, the J call TRBJ2-5; 10 nucleotides match TRBD1. Looked up from germline, CDR1 is MNHEY and CDR2 is SVGAGI. This CDR3 has 13 residues. With V trimmed by 6 bases and J by 5 bases, 3 bases remained unmatched. CDR3 nucleotides: TGTGCCAGCAGCTCGGGACAGGGGGAGACCCAGTACTTC. This encodes CASSSGQGETQYF.

The V gene is TRBV7-2, the J gene TRBJ1-1, with unresolved D. The CDR3 has 16 residues. V gave up 3 bases and J gave up 0 bases, with 14 bases separating them. The germline CDR1 and CDR2 sequences are SGHTA and FQGNSA. CDR3 nucleotides: TGTGCCAGCAGCTTGGAGTATAGGGTGGTGAACACTGAAGCTTTCTTT. Translating it yields CASSLEYRVVNTEAFF.

The chain recombines TRBV7-8 with TRBJ1-5; 7 bases fit TRBD1. Germline loops: CDR1 SGHVS, CDR2 FQNEAQ. There are 13 residues in the CDR3. Losses at the gene ends were 1 base for V and 6 bases for J; bases not matched to a gene: 0. The chain's CDR3 is CASSLGQGQPQHF. CDR3 bases: TGTGCCAGCAGCTTAGGACAGGGTCAGCCCCAGCATTTT.

The chain links TRBV6-5 to TRBJ2-3; no reliable D call. CDR3 length equals 13 residues. CDR1 MNHEY and CDR2 SVGAGI come from the germline V gene. Trimming shortened V by 7 bases and J by 0 bases, and 8 bases separated the two germline ends. CDR3 sequence (DNA): TGTGCCAGCAAGGGTCCCAGCACAGATACGCAGTATTTT. It translates to CASKGPSTDTQYF.